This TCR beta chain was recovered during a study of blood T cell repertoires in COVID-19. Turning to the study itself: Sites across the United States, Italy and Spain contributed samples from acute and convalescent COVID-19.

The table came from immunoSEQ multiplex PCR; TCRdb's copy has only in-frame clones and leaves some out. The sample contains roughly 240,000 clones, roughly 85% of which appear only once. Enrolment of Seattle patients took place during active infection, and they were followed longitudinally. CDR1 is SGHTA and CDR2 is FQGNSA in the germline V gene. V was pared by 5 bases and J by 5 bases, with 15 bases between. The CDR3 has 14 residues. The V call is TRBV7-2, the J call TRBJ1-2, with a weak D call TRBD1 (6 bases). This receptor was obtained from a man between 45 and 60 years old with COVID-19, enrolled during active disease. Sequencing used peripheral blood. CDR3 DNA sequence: TGTGCCAGCAGCCCACCCTCAGGGGCATATGGCTACACCTTC. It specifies CASSPPSGAYGYTF.